One and the same sample provided the 9 T cell receptor beta chains below, sequenced in a study of blood T cell repertoires in COVID-19. Generated by immunoSEQ multiplex PCR, the TCRdb table keeps only in-frame clones and is missing some. The repertoire holds about 160,000 clones, with approximately 90% as singletons. What was sequenced was PBMCs or T cells enriched from blood (not recorded which). The receptors originated from a woman in her forties or fifties who had recovered from COVID-19.

The chain combines TRBV4-2 with TRBJ1-5; a possible D gene is TRBD1 (6 bases). The CDR3 covers 15 residues. Germline V lookup: CDR1 LGHNA, CDR2 YNFKEQ. Trimming cost V 3 bases and J 7 bases, with 16 bases left between them. This CDR3 is CASSQDTGSKQPQHF. CDR3 nucleotides: TGTGCCAGCAGCCAGGATACAGGGTCCAAGCAGCCCCAGCATTTT.

The chain uses TRBV7-9 and TRBJ2-3; D remains ambiguous. Germline values: CDR1 SEHNR, CDR2 FQNEAQ (reference sequence). There are 15 residues in the CDR3. The V end lost 5 bases, the J end lost 0 bases, and 12 bases lay between the germline ends. This chain's CDR3 is CASSADWHSTDTQYF. DNA for the CDR3: TGTGCCAGCAGCGCCGACTGGCACAGCACAGATACGCAGTATTTT.

This chain links TRBV7-3 with TRBJ2-3; TRBD1 matches at 7 bases. The J segment lost 0 bases and the V segment lost 5 bases, leaving 5 bases of the junction unmatched. This CDR3 comprises 15 residues. Germline CDR1 SGHTA, CDR2 FQGTGA. The CDR3 here is CASSMNRGSTDTQYF. The DNA of the CDR3 is TGTGCCAGCAGCATGAACAGGGGAAGCACAGATACGCAGTATTTT.

This chain uses TRBV5-6 with TRBJ2-1; the match to TRBD1 covers 10 bases. CDR3 length equals 15 residues. Unmatched junction bases numbered 2, after V lost 4 bases and J lost 1 base. Germline assignment: CDR1 SGHDT and CDR2 YYEEEE. CDR3 sequence: CASSPGQGSYNEQFF. In nucleotides, the CDR3 is TGTGCCAGCAGCCCGGGACAGGGGTCCTACAATGAGCAGTTCTTC.

This clone was counted once. This chain joins TRBV7-9 and TRBJ2-3, with TRBD1 matching 12 bases. The junction had 7 bases not matched to a gene; V was cut back by 5 bases and J by 4 bases. The V gene's germline CDR1 is SEHNR and CDR2 FQNEAQ (reference sequence). This CDR3 has 16 amino acids. CDR3 bases: TGTGCCAGCAGCGAACCGGGACAGGGGGCTGCAGATACGCAGTATTTT. Its translation is CASSEPGQGAADTQYF. The full variable domain, completed using reference TRBV7-9 and TRBJ2-3, is DTGVSQNPRHKITKRGQNVTFRCDPISEHNRLYWYRQTLGQGPEFLTYFQNEAQLEKSRLLSDRFSAERPKGSFSTLEIQRTEQGDSAMYLCASSEPGQGAADTQYFGPGTRLTVL.

The chain has TRBV6-5 and TRBJ1-4; 10 positions agree with TRBD1. CDR3 size: 13 residues. V lost 9 bases, J lost 8 bases, and 6 bases stayed unmatched. Germline values: CDR1 MNHEY, CDR2 SVGAGI. CDR3 coding DNA: TGTGCCAGGGCGACAGGGGGCGGGGAAAAACTGTTTTTT. Protein product: CARATGGGEKLFF.

CDR3 bases: TGTGCCAGCAGCTCCCTTTCCGCCCGGGTTGGCTACACCTTC. This gives the protein CASSSLSARVGYTF. This chain connects TRBV5-6 to TRBJ1-2; no clear D gene. From germline, CDR1 is SGHDT and CDR2 YYEEEE. With 3 bases removed from V and 7 bases from J, the gap between germline ends came to 16 bases. The CDR3 consists of 14 residues.

This chain uses TRBV7-9 with TRBJ1-1, with D perhaps matching TRBD1 (5 bases). V lost 4 bases, J lost 0 bases, and 9 bases lay in between. The V gene's germline CDR1 is SEHNR and CDR2 FQNEAQ (reference sequence). The CDR3 is made up of 14 amino acids. CDR3 sequence reads: CASSSAGMNTEAFF. DNA of the CDR3: TGTGCCAGCAGCTCGGCAGGGATGAACACTGAAGCTTTCTTT.

The chain employs TRBV7-3 and TRBJ2-3, with 13 bases that match TRBD2. The germline V gene has CDR1 SGHTA and CDR2 FQGTGA. Trimming removed 5 bases from V and 1 base from J; junction bases left unmatched: 6. The length of the CDR3 is 17 residues. CDR3 residues: CASSRLAGGSGTDTQYF. CDR3 coding DNA: TGTGCCAGCAGCCGACTAGCGGGGGGTTCCGGCACAGATACGCAGTATTTT. Filled out from reference TRBV7-3 and TRBJ2-3, the complete variable domain reads GAGVSQTPSNKVTEKGKYVELRCDPISGHTALYWYRQSLGQGPEFLIYFQGTGAADDSGLPNDRFFAVRPEGSVSTLKIQRTERGDSAVYLCASSRLAGGSGTDTQYFGPGTRLTVL.